The T cell receptor (beta chain) described here comes from a study of beta chain features in type 1 diabetes. Overall study context: On cell yields, gender and age, patients and healthy donors were similar.

Study results and caveats: When Type 1 diabetes patients were examined, their TCRB CDR3s proved moderately but significantly shorter in all four CD4+ subsets.

As for this clone: Its antigen is not identified.

Sampling consisted of one heparinised blood draw per donor, averaging around 120 mL. The authors reverse transcribed all of the isolated RNA, so sequencing captured expressed TCRB transcripts. Data came from immunoSEQ multiplex PCR; TCRdb stores just in-frame clones and leaves some out. The table shows hundreds of thousands of clones, with 15% to 18% occurring only once. The sequence derives from a man between 18 and 29 years old in good health. Sequencing was performed on naive CD4+ T cells from blood.

The CDR3 sequence: CASSFGASQETQYF. The CDR3 region has the DNA TGTGCCAGCAGCTTTGGTGCTAGCCAAGAGACCCAGTACTTC. This chain joins TRBV7-9 and TRBJ2-5; D is unclear. V dropped 3 bases and J dropped 1 base, with 9 bases sitting between them. The V gene's germline CDR1 is SEHNR and CDR2 FQNEAQ (reference sequence). The CDR3 consists of 14 residues.